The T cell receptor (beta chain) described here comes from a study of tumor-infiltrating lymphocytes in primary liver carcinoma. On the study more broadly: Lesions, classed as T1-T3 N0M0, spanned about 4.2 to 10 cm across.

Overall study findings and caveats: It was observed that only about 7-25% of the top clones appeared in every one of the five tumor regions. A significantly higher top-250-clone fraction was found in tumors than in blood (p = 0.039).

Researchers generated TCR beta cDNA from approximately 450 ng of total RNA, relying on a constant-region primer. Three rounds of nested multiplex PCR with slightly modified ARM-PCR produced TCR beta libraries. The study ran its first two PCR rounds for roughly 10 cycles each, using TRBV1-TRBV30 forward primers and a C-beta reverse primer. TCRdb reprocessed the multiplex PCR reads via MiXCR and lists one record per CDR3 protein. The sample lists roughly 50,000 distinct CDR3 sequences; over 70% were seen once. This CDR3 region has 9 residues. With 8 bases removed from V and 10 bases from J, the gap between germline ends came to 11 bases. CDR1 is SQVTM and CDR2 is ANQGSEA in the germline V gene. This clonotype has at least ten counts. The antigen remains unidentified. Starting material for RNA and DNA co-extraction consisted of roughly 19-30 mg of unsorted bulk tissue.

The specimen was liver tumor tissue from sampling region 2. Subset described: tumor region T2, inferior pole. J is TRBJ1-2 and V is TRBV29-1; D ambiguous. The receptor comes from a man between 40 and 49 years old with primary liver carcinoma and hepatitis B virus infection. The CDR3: CSPRRNYTF. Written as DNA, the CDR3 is TGCAGCCCCAGGAGGAACTACACCTTC.